The 30 T cell receptor beta chains below were found in one sample sequenced in a study of blood T cell repertoires in COVID-19. Clones were read by immunoSEQ multiplex PCR, and TCRdb kept only the in-frame ones, dropping some. The sample includes about 170,000 clones, about 89% of them seen just once. Sequenced input: peripheral blood. These receptors were collected from a man between 65 and 85 years old with acute or convalescent COVID-19.

The rearrangement uses TRBV7-2 and TRBJ1-6, with D possibly being TRBD1 (5 bases). Germline V gene lookup returns CDR1 SGHTA and CDR2 FQGNSA. The CDR3 is 16 residues long. V dropped 2 bases and J dropped 5 bases, with 13 bases sitting between them. In DNA, the CDR3 is TGTGCCAGCAGCTTAAATCCGGGACTGAATAATTCACCCCTCCACTTT. Its protein product is CASSLNPGLNNSPLHF.

V is TRBV15 and J is TRBJ2-7; maybe TRBD2 (6 bases). This CDR3 comprises 16 residues. CDR1 is LNHNV, CDR2 YYDKDF, per germline (reference sequence). The ends were cut back, 0 bases at V and 3 bases at J, with 15 bases in the middle. DNA of the CDR3: TGTGCCACCAGCAGAGATTGGTCGGCGGGATTCTACGAGCAGTACTTC. Its translation is CATSRDWSAGFYEQYF.

The chain joins TRBV6-6 to TRBJ2-3; possible D gene TRBD2, 7 bases. Trimming shortened V by 6 bases and J by 7 bases, and 14 bases separated the two germline ends. CDR1 and CDR2 (germline): MNHNY, SVGAGI (reference sequence). The CDR3 extends over 13 amino acids. The CDR3 loop is CASSAEGGHTQYF. DNA of the CDR3: TGTGCCAGCAGCGCGGAGGGGGGGCATACGCAGTATTTT.

The V gene is TRBV3-1 (or the pseudogene TRBV3-2), the J gene TRBJ1-4, with D uncertain. Germline V gene sequence: CDR1 LGHDT, CDR2 YNNKEL (reference sequence). This CDR3 is built from 12 residues. V was cut by 6 bases and J by 6 bases, with 8 bases left in between. The CDR3 DNA reads TGTGCCAGCAGGAGGGAGGATGAAAAACTGTTTTTT. Residues: CASRREDEKLFF.

The rearrangement links TRBV9 to TRBJ1-1; tentative D call: TRBD1 (5 bases). Deletions cut 4 bases from V and 2 bases from J, with 12 bases between. Looked up from germline, CDR1 is SGDLS and CDR2 is YYNGEE. The CDR3 is made up of 14 amino acids. The CDR3 DNA follows: TGTGCCAGCAGCCCGCATGGACACAACACTGAAGCTTTCTTT. Translated, it gives CASSPHGHNTEAFF.

This chain links TRBV9 with TRBJ2-1; 9 bases line up with TRBD2. There are 17 residues in the CDR3. Trimming took 0 bases from V and 2 from J; bases not matched to a gene: 6. Germline values: CDR1 SGDLS, CDR2 YYNGEE. Here the CDR3 reads CASSVVGGGAAYNEQFF. The CDR3 nucleotides are TGTGCCAGCAGCGTAGTTGGCGGGGGGGCCGCCTACAATGAGCAGTTCTTC.

The chain links TRBV11-2 to TRBJ1-1; D is unresolved. There are 13 residues in the CDR3. V lost 7 bases and J lost 0, with 9 bases in between. Looked up from germline, CDR1 is SGHAT and CDR2 is FQNNGV. The DNA of the CDR3 is TGTGCCAGCACTTTGGCGGTGAACACTGAAGCTTTCTTT. This translates into CASTLAVNTEAFF.

The chain employs TRBV30 and TRBJ2-5; D perhaps matches TRBD2 (6 bases). Trimming shortened V by 1 base and J by 2 bases, and 8 bases separated the two germline ends. This CDR3 comprises 13 residues. Germline V lookup: CDR1 GTSNPN, CDR2 SVGIG (reference sequence). In DNA, the CDR3 is TGTGCCTGGAGTGGTGGACTACAAGAGACCCAGTACTTC. Translating gives CAWSGGLQETQYF.

The rearrangement uses TRBV10-3 and TRBJ2-1; 14 bases fit TRBD2. V lost 6 bases, J lost 6 bases, and 7 bases stayed unmatched. The CDR3 has 16 residues. Germline loops: CDR1 ENHRY, CDR2 SYGVKD. The CDR3 sequence is CAISGTSGGTGNEQFF. CDR3 in DNA: TGTGCCATCAGCGGGACTAGCGGGGGCACGGGCAATGAGCAGTTCTTC.

J is TRBJ1-2 and V is TRBV5-1, with TRBD1 as a possible D gene (6 bases). Trimming stripped 5 bases from V and 6 bases from J, with 20 bases between. This CDR3 spans 15 amino acids. CDR1 and CDR2 from the germline V gene are SGHRS and YFSETQ. CDR3 sequence reads: CASRGAQVYGDGYTF. The CDR3 coding sequence is TGCGCCAGCAGGGGGGCACAGGTTTACGGTGATGGCTACACCTTC.

The chain uses TRBV27 and TRBJ2-2, with TRBD2 matching 12 bases. The junction had 17 bases not matched to a gene; V was cut back by 6 bases and J by 3 bases. The length of the CDR3 is 20 residues. The germline V gene encodes CDR1 MNHEY and CDR2 SMNVEV (reference sequence). The CDR3: CASSPLDRLAGGSDTGELFF. Here the CDR3 DNA reads TGTGCCAGCAGCCCGCTCGACAGGCTAGCGGGAGGGTCGGACACCGGGGAGCTGTTTTTT.

The chain links TRBV27 to TRBJ1-2, with TRBD1 identical over 11 bases. The CDR3 covers 12 residues. Germline assignment: CDR1 MNHEY and CDR2 SMNVEV (reference sequence). The V and J ends lost 10 bases and 7 bases, in that order; junction bases with no gene match: 5. This CDR3 reads CAIRDRGSGYTF. The CDR3 region has the DNA TGTGCCATCCGGGACAGGGGGAGTGGCTACACCTTC.

This chain links TRBV10-3 with TRBJ2-1, with 7 bases that match TRBD2. This CDR3 is built from 13 residues. The V gene end was trimmed by 9 bases and the J gene end by 10 bases; junction bases not matched to a gene: 12. CDR1 and CDR2 (germline): ENHRY, SYGVKD. The CDR3 protein is CAIAGTTSDEQFF. DNA for the CDR3: TGTGCCATAGCCGGGACTACAAGCGACGAGCAGTTCTTC.

This clone was picked up one time. V usage is TRBV28 and J usage is TRBJ1-1; possible D gene TRBD1, 5 bases. The CDR3 has 13 residues. Per the germline V gene, CDR1 is MDHEN and CDR2 is SYDVKM. Trimming shortened V by 7 bases and J by 0 bases, and 9 bases separated the two germline ends. DNA for the CDR3: TGTGCCAGCAAAACAGGAATGAACACTGAAGCTTTCTTT. Translated, it gives CASKTGMNTEAFF.

The rearrangement uses TRBV5-1 and TRBJ1-1; possibly TRBD1 for D (6 bases). The CDR3 has 14 residues. Trimming took 0 bases from V and 11 from J, leaving 17 bases between them. The V gene's germline CDR1 is SGHRS and CDR2 YFSETQ. CDR3 sequence: CASSLGVGAVGAFF. DNA for the CDR3: TGCGCCAGCAGCTTGGGTGTGGGGGCCGTTGGGGCTTTCTTT.

This chain uses TRBV4-1 with TRBJ1-4, with 9 bases identical to TRBD1. The CDR3 covers 17 residues. Trimming at V came to 1 base and at J to 11 bases, leaving 14 bases not matched to a gene. Germline values: CDR1 MGHRA, CDR2 YSYEKL. The CDR3 nucleotides are TGCGCCAGCAGCCAAGTTCCGGCCGGGACAGGGCGATGGAAACTGTTTTTT. Translation gives CASSQVPAGTGRWKLFF.

The V gene is TRBV13, the J gene TRBJ1-2; D uncertain. The CDR3 length is 13 residues. Deletions cut 8 bases from V and 2 bases from J, with 12 bases between. Germline V gives CDR1 PRHDT, CDR2 FYEKMQ (reference sequence). The CDR3 loop reads CASALRENYGYTF. CDR3 in DNA: TGTGCCAGCGCCTTGCGGGAGAACTATGGCTACACCTTC.

Remarks on this clone: The CDR3 does not close with the conserved phenylalanine or tryptophan, likely indicating a read error. The V gene is TRBV5-1, the J gene TRBJ2-2; 8 nucleotides agree with TRBD2. The V gene end was trimmed by 6 bases and the J gene end by 5 bases; junction bases not matched to a gene: 12. This CDR3 has 16 residues. From germline, CDR1 is SGHRS and CDR2 YFSETQ. The CDR3 coding sequence is TGCGCCAGCAACTTTAACCCGGCTAGCGGGACCGGGGAGCTGTTTTCT. Translated: CASNFNPASGTGELFS.

This clone has more than one count but fewer than ten. The chain links TRBV5-1 to TRBJ2-7; D is possibly TRBD1 (5 bases). The CDR3 is made up of 14 amino acids. The germline gives CDR1 SGHRS, CDR2 YFSETQ. Trimming shortened V by 4 bases and J by 1 base, and 12 bases separated the two germline ends. The CDR3 sequence: CASSQTQGSYEQYF. The DNA of the CDR3 is TGCGCCAGCAGCCAAACTCAGGGTTCCTACGAGCAGTACTTC.

The rearrangement links TRBV11-2 to TRBJ2-1; TRBD2 might be the D (6 bases). V was pared by 5 bases and J by 5 bases, with 16 bases between. This CDR3 has 15 amino acids. The germline CDR1 and CDR2 sequences are SGHAT and FQNNGV. CDR3 sequence: CASSPHSGGDNEQFF. CDR3 coding DNA: TGTGCCAGCAGCCCCCATAGCGGAGGGGACAATGAGCAGTTCTTC.

This clone was picked up one time. The rearrangement uses TRBV5-4 and TRBJ2-7; 9 bases are shared with TRBD1. This CDR3 has 13 residues. Losses at the gene ends were 0 bases for V and 5 bases for J; bases not matched to a gene: 0. Germline loops: CDR1 SGHNT, CDR2 YYREEE (reference sequence). The CDR3 protein is CASSLGDRDEQYF. As DNA, the CDR3 is TGTGCCAGCAGCTTGGGGGACAGGGACGAGCAGTACTTC. Based on the CDR3 plus reference TRBV5-4 and TRBJ2-7, the full variable domain is ETGVTQSPTHLIKTRGQQVTLRCSSQSGHNTVSWYQQALGQGPQFIFQYYREEENGRGNFPPRFSGLQFPNYSSELNVNALELDDSALYLCASSLGDRDEQYFGPGTRLTVT.

J is TRBJ2-2 and V is TRBV7-2, with 9 bases lining up with TRBD1. The CDR3 extends over 16 amino acids. Looked up from germline, CDR1 is SGHTA and CDR2 is FQGNSA. J gave up 4 bases and V 9 bases, and 12 bases lay outside the gene matches. CDR3 sequence: CARPLPTGGGTGELFF. The CDR3 nucleotides are TGTGCCAGGCCTCTGCCGACAGGGGGTGGCACCGGGGAGCTGTTTTTT.

This chain joins TRBV18 and TRBJ1-6; 7 bases line up with TRBD1. The germline V gene has CDR1 KGHSH and CDR2 LQKENI. This CDR3 comprises 14 residues. The V and J ends lost 4 bases and 8 bases, in that order; junction bases with no gene match: 5. CDR3 nucleotide sequence: TGTGCCAGCTCACTGGGCGGGACAGATTCACCCCTCCACTTT. Amino acid sequence: CASSLGGTDSPLHF.

The gene calls are TRBV10-3 and TRBJ2-7, with D possibly TRBD1 on 6 matching bases. The CDR3 contains 13 residues. Between the trimmed V and J ends, which lost 6 bases and 3 bases, there was a span of 12 bases. From germline, CDR1 is ENHRY and CDR2 SYGVKD. For the CDR3, the DNA is TGTGCCATCAGGGACAGTATCATCTACGAGCAGTACTTC. Its translation: CAIRDSIIYEQYF.

The chain is built from TRBV6-6 and TRBJ2-7; 9 nucleotides align to TRBD1. The CDR3 sequence is 14 residues long. The ends lost 6 bases at V and 6 bases at J; junction bases unmatched: 9. Looked up from germline, CDR1 is MNHNY and CDR2 is SVGAGI (reference sequence). The CDR3, as DNA: TGTGCCAGCAGAGAACAGGGGGCGTCGGGCGAGCAGTACTTC. Its translation: CASREQGASGEQYF.

The chain couples TRBV7-8 to TRBJ2-1; 16 nucleotides align to TRBD2. The junction had 12 bases not matched to a gene; V was cut back by 5 bases and J by 8 bases. The CDR3 extends over 18 amino acids. Germline lookup yields CDR1 SGHVS and CDR2 FQNEAQ. CDR3 nucleotide sequence: TGTGCCAGCAGCCCGGGACTAGCGGGAGGGGAGGTCGGCGATGAGCAGTTCTTC. Translating gives CASSPGLAGGEVGDEQFF.

The chain combines TRBV21-1 with TRBJ2-4; the DNA was not used to check the table's D call, TRBD2. TRBV21-1 is described as a pseudogene. The CDR3 runs 17 residues. The CDR3 coding sequence is TGTGCCAGCAGCAAAGGGCAGAGGGCCCTAGCCAAAAACATTCAGTACTTC. This sequence encodes CASSKGQRALAKNIQYF.

The genes are TRBV5-1 and TRBJ2-3; D possibly corresponds to TRBD1 (5 bases). The germline V and J ends were trimmed by 0 bases and 1 base, with 9 bases remaining between them. Germline assignment: CDR1 SGHRS and CDR2 YFSETQ. The CDR3 is 15 amino acids. The CDR3 sequence is CASSLGQGGTDTQYF. The CDR3 DNA reads as TGCGCCAGCAGCTTGGGGCAGGGTGGCACAGATACGCAGTATTTT.

V is TRBV5-8 and J is TRBJ1-2; 7 positions match TRBD1. Germline loops: CDR1 SGHTS, CDR2 YDEGEE. J lost 1 base, V lost 4 bases, and 7 bases had no gene match. This CDR3 spans 15 amino acids. CDR3 sequence reads: CASSPRDRINYGYTF. Here the CDR3 DNA reads TGTGCCAGCAGCCCGAGGGACAGAATTAACTATGGCTACACCTTC.

The rearrangement joins TRBV27 to TRBJ2-2; 16 bases are shared with TRBD2. The CDR3 has 19 amino acids. V shed 6 bases, J shed 7 bases, and the junction held 14 bases outside the gene matches. Germline CDR1 and CDR2: MNHEY and SMNVEV (reference sequence). The CDR3 DNA sequence: TGTGCCAGCAGCCGTCCCGGGACTAGCGGGGGGGCCCGGGACGGGGAGCTGTTTTTT. As protein: CASSRPGTSGGARDGELFF.